These 5 T cell receptor beta chains came from one sample sequenced in a study of PD-1 blockade in classical Hodgkin lymphoma. Each of the patients experienced relapse following autologous stem cell transplantation, and their brentuximab vedotin exposure differed. Using immunoSEQ multiplex PCR, the repertoire was profiled, and TCRdb retains in-frame clones only, with some absent. The sample holds around 20,000 clones; 80% are singletons and the top ten take about 24%. This sample comprised peripheral blood mononuclear cells (PBMCs), obtained at baseline. Receptor source: a human donor with classical Hodgkin lymphoma.

The chain uses TRBV6-6 and TRBJ2-2; 8 bases are a match to TRBD2. Germline V gene data show CDR1 as MNHNY and CDR2 as SVGAGI (reference sequence). V lost 5 bases, J lost 4 bases, and 9 bases stayed unmatched. The CDR3 runs 16 residues. The CDR3, as DNA: TGTGCCAGCAGTACACCGGGACTAGTCGGCACCGGGGAGCTGTTTTTT. The encoded protein is CASSTPGLVGTGELFF.

V is TRBV29-1 and J is TRBJ2-1, with 15 bases aligning to TRBD2. This CDR3 has 16 residues. Germline V CDR1 and CDR2: SQVTM, ANQGSEA. V lost 6 bases and J lost 9; bases outside the gene matches: 12. The CDR3 here is CSVVKGTSGGQGEQFF. CDR3 coding DNA: TGCAGCGTCGTCAAAGGGACTAGCGGGGGGCAAGGTGAGCAGTTCTTC.

The chain joins TRBV18 to TRBJ2-2; no reliable D call. Germline assignment: CDR1 KGHSH and CDR2 LQKENI. Trimming removed 0 bases at V and 6 bases at J, with 8 bases between. This CDR3 region has 14 residues. The CDR3: CASSPPGQPGELFF. The CDR3, as DNA: TGTGCCAGCTCACCACCAGGTCAGCCCGGGGAGCTGTTTTTT.

The chain joins TRBV13 to TRBJ2-2; D perhaps matches TRBD1 (6 bases). The CDR3 totals 13 residues. The V end lost 5 bases, the J end lost 4 bases, and 8 bases lay between the germline ends. Germline CDR1 PRHDT, CDR2 FYEKMQ (reference sequence). CDR3 sequence reads: CASSRGITGELFF. The DNA for the CDR3 is TGTGCCAGCAGCAGGGGGATCACCGGGGAGCTGTTTTTT.

The rearrangement uses TRBV11-3 and TRBJ2-5, with D unresolved. V lost 0 bases and J 1 base, leaving 9 bases between the germline ends. This CDR3 spans 15 amino acids. Germline V gene lookup returns CDR1 SGHNT and CDR2 YENEEA. The CDR3 loop reads CASSLDPTLQETQYF. In DNA, the CDR3 is TGTGCCAGCAGCTTAGATCCCACTCTCCAAGAGACCCAGTACTTC.